A selection of T cell receptor beta chains follows, all from one sample in a study of beta chain features in type 1 diabetes. Produced via immunoSEQ multiplex PCR; TCRdb's table is partial and in-frame only. The sample includes approximately 160,000 clones, 9% to 10% of them seen just once. The sample taken for sequencing was central memory CD4+ T cells from blood. The receptors derive from a woman between 18 and 29 years old in good health. CDR3s include the opening cysteine and the closing phenylalanine or tryptophan. The order of the fields is J gene, V gene, CDR3 protein.

J: TRBJ1-2
V: TRBV9
CDR3: CASSRAGGFEYGYTF

J: TRBJ2-1
V: TRBV5-5
CDR3: CASSLGTAGGAYNEQFF

J: TRBJ2-5
V: TRBV29-1
CDR3: CSVEPLARETQYF

J: TRBJ2-7
V: TRBV6-6
CDR3: CATQGDTTYEQYF

J: TRBJ2-7
V: TRBV6-5
CDR3: CASSLAGGRYEQYF

J: TRBJ1-2
V: TRBV5-5
CDR3: CASSMDRDGYTF

J: TRBJ2-2
V: TRBV2
CDR3: CASSVYGNTGELFF

J: TRBJ2-7
V: TRBV5-6
CDR3: CASSPGGGVSSYEQYF

J: TRBJ2-7
V: TRBV15
CDR3: CATSRAGQSYEQYF

J: TRBJ2-2
V: TRBV29-1
CDR3: CSVEGLPGTAGELFF

J: TRBJ2-2
V: TRBV9
CDR3: CASSVYDLGATGELFF

J: TRBJ1-2
V: TRBV5-6
CDR3: CASTYGQAYTF

J: TRBJ2-1
V: TRBV10-3
CDR3: CAINPGGRRATSSYNEQFF

J: TRBJ2-5
V: TRBV7-3
CDR3: CASKLGSGGQETQYF

J: TRBJ2-1
V: TRBV6-6
CDR3: CAISPTGTRVHNEQFF

J: TRBJ2-5
V: TRBV5-1
CDR3: CASSLAATSGTETQYF

J: TRBJ2-5
V: TRBV7-2
CDR3: CASREGILGIGTQYF

J: TRBJ2-3
V: TRBV6-5
CDR3: CASSYSRATDTQYF

J: TRBJ1-1
V: TRBV10-3
CDR3: CASHWSIFMNTEAFF

J: TRBJ2-7
V: TRBV18
CDR3: CASSPGTGPYEQYF

J: TRBJ1-1
V: TRBV2
CDR3: CASTWTGGASTEAFF

J: TRBJ2-5
V: TRBV11-2
CDR3: CASSGAAGVRETQYF

J: TRBJ2-2
V: TRBV9
CDR3: CASSVEGTGELFF

J: TRBJ2-7
V: TRBV7-2
CDR3: CASSDRGSYEQYF

J: TRBJ2-1
V: TRBV15
CDR3: CAITRDRGPYNEQFF

J: TRBJ2-3
V: TRBV6-6
CDR3: CASSSPDTQYF

J: TRBJ2-2
V: TRBV29-1
CDR3: CSVGRQGGTGELFF

J: TRBJ1-2
V: TRBV5-6
CDR3: CASSRTGGADYGYTF

J: TRBJ1-1
V: TRBV6-5
CDR3: CASSERQLNTEAFF

J: TRBJ1-3
V: TRBV30
CDR3: CAWSVDFIQRNTIYF

J: TRBJ1-2
V: TRBV7-2
CDR3: CASSPDATGGRRYGYTF

J: TRBJ1-5
V: TRBV28
CDR3: CASSSPGAGNQPQHF

J: TRBJ2-3
V: TRBV5-6
CDR3: CASSLGGGSTTDTQYF

J: TRBJ2-7
V: TRBV28
CDR3: CASSLGSMLRASYEQYF

J: TRBJ2-7
V: TRBV18
CDR3: CASSNRDRPYEQYF

J: TRBJ2-7
V: TRBV5-1
CDR3: CASSLSGQGSVQYF

J: TRBJ2-3
V: TRBV14
CDR3: CASSPGQGGTDTQYF

J: TRBJ2-1
V: TRBV4-2
CDR3: CASSQDQSAGGDNEQFF

J: TRBJ1-5
V: TRBV19
CDR3: CASSTQGNGNQPQHF

J: TRBJ2-7
V: TRBV2
CDR3: CASSFDRGPNYEQYF

J: TRBJ2-6
V: TRBV2
CDR3: CASTGTASGANVLTF

J: TRBJ2-3
V: TRBV7-2
CDR3: CASSLALERGTDTQYF

J: TRBJ1-4
V: TRBV7-3
CDR3: CASSFTGSGEKLFF

J: TRBJ2-1
V: TRBV25-1
CDR3: CASSDYRTSYNEQFF

J: TRBJ1-6
V: TRBV19
CDR3: CATRRGTGVSPLHF

J: TRBJ2-5
V: TRBV7-2
CDR3: CASSSVGGPNQETQYF

J: TRBJ2-1
V: TRBV19
CDR3: CASSMGTSSHNEQFF

J: TRBJ2-5
V: TRBV12-5
CDR3: CARSLLASPETQYF

J: TRBJ2-4
V: TRBV7-6
CDR3: CASSLGTSGGAGNIQYF

J: TRBJ1-2
V: TRBV30
CDR3: CAWTGQATNGYTF

J: TRBJ1-1
V: TRBV11-3
CDR3: CASSVDRDTEAFF

J: TRBJ2-3
V: TRBV5-1
CDR3: CASSLGLAEGDTQYF

J: TRBJ1-1
V: TRBV14
CDR3: CASSQDLSSNTEAFF

J: TRBJ2-5
V: TRBV2
CDR3: CASSEGHSQETQYF

J: TRBJ1-4
V: TRBV27
CDR3: CASSLRGREKLFF